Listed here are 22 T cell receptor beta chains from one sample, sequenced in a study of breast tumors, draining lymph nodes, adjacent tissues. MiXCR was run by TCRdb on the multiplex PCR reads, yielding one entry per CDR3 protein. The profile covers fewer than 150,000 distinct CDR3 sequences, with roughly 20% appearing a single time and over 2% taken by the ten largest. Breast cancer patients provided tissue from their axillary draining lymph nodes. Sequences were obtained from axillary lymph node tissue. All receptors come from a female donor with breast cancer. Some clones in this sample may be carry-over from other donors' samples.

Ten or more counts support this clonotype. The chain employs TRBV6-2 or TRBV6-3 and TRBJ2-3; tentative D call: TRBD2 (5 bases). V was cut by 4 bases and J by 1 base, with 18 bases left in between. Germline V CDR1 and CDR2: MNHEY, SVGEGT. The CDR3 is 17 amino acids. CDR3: CASSFLPRGYGTDTQYF. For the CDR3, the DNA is TGTGCCAGCAGTTTTCTCCCTCGGGGATACGGCACAGATACGCAGTATTTT.

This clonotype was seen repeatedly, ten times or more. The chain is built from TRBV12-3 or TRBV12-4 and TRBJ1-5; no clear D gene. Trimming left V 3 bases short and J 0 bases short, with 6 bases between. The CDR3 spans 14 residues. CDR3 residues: CASSFGYSNQPQHF. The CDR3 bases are TGTGCCAGCAGTTTCGGATATAGCAATCAGCCCCAGCATTTT.

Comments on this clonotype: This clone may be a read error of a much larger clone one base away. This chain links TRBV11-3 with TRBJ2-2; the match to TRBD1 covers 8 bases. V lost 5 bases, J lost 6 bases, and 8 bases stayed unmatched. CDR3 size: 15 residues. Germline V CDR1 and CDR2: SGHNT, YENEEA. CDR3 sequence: CASSPQTGDAGELFF. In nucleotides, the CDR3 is TGTGCCAGCAGCCCTCAGACAGGGGATGCCGGGGAGCTGTTTTTT.

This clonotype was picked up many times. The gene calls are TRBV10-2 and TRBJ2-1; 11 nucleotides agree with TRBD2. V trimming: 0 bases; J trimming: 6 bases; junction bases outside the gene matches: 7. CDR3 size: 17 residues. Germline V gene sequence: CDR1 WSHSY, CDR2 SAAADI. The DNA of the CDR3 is TGCGCCAGCAGTGAGTCTAGCGGGAGGGCCCGGTTCAATGAGCAGTTCTTC. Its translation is CASSESSGRARFNEQFF.

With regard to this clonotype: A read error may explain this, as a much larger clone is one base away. The CDR3 protein is CAGSVRLGKRELFF. The CDR3 nucleotides read TGTGCCGGCAGCGTAAGGCTAGGAAAAAGGGAGCTGTTTTTT. This chain connects TRBV9 to TRBJ2-2; no reliable D call. This CDR3 has 14 amino acids. Germline CDR1 SGDLS, CDR2 YYNGEE.

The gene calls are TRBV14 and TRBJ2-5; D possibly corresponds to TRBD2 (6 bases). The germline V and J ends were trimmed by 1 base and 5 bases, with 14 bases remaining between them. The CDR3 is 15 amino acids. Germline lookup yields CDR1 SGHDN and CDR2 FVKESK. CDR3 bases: TGTGCCAGCAGCCAAGCCCGACTAGATCGGGAGACCCAGTACTTC. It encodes CASSQARLDRETQYF.

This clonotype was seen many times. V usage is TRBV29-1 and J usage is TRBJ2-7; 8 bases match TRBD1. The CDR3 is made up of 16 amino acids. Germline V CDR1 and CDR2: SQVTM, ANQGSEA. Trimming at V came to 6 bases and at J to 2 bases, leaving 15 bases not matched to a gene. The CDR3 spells CSVAQHGTGGTYEQYF. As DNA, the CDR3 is TGCAGCGTCGCACAACATGGGACAGGTGGCACCTACGAGCAGTACTTC.

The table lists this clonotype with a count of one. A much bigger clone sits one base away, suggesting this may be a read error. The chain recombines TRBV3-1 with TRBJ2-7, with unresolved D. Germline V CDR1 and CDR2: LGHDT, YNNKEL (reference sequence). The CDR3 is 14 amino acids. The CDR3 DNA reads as TGTGCCAGCAGCCCTGCACCTCGACAATACGTGCAGTACTTC. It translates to CASSPAPRQYVQYF.

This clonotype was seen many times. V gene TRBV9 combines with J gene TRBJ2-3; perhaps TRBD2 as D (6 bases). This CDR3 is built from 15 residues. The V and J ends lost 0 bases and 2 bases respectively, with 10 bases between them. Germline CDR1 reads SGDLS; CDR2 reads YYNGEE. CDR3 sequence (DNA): TGTGCCAGCAGCGTAGGGCTAGCGTACACAGATACGCAGTATTTT. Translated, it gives CASSVGLAYTDTQYF. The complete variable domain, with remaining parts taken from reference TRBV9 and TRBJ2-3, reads DSGVTQTPKHLITATGQRVTLRCSPRSGDLSVYWYQQSLDQGLQFLIQYYNGEERAKGNILERFSAQQFPDLHSELNLSSLELGDSALYFCASSVGLAYTDTQYFGPGTRLTVL.

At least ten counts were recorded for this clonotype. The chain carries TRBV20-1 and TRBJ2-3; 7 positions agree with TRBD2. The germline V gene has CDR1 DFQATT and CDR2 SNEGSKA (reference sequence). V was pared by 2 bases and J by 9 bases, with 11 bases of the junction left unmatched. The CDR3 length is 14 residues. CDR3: CSARSLKLAHTQYF. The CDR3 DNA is TGCAGTGCTAGAAGCCTCAAACTAGCGCACACGCAGTATTTT.

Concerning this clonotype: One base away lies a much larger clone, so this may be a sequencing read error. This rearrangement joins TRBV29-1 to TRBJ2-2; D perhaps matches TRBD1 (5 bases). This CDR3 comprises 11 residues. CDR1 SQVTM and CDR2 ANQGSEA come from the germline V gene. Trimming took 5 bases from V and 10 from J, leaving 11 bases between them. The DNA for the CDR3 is TGCAGCGTTCCCAGGGCCGAGGAGCTGTTTTTT. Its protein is CSVPRAEELFF.

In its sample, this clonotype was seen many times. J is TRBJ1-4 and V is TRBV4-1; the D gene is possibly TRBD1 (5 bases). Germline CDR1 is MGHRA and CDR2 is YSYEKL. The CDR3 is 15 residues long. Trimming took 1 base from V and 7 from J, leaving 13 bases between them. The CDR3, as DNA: TGCGCCAGCAGCCAAGGGTGGGGGGTTGGTGAAAAACTGTTTTTT. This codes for CASSQGWGVGEKLFF.

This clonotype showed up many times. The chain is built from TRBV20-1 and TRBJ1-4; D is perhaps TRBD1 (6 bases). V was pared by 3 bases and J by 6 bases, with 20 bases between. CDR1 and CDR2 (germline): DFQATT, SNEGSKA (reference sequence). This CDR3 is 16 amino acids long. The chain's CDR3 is CSARGLAGGAYEKLFF. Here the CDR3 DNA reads TGCAGTGCTAGGGGCCTCGCGGGGGGCGCATATGAAAAACTGTTTTTT.

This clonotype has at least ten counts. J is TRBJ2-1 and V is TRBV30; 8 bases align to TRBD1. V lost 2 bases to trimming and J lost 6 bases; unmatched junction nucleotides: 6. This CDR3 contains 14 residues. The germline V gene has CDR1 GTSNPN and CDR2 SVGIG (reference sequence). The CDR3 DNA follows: TGTGCCTGGAGTTCCCCAGGACAGGGCAATGAGCAGTTCTTC. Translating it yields CAWSSPGQGNEQFF.

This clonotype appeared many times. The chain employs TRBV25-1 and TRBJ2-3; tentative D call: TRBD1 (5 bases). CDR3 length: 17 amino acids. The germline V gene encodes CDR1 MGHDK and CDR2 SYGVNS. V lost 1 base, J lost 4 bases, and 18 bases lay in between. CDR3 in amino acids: CASSELAGKPSSDTQYF. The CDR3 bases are TGTGCCAGCAGTGAATTAGCAGGGAAACCAAGTTCAGATACGCAGTATTTT.

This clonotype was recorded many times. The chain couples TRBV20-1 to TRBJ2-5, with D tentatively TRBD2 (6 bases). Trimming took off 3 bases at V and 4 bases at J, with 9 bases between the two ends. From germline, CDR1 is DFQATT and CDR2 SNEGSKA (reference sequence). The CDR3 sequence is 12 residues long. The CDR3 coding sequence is TGCAGTGCTAGCGGGAGTTCAGAGACCCAGTACTTC. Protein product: CSASGSSETQYF.

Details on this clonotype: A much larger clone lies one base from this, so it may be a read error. CDR3 bases: TGTGCCAGCAGCTTTGGCGTAGCGGGAGCCTACAATGAGCAGTTCTTC. Amino acid sequence: CASSFGVAGAYNEQFF. J is TRBJ2-1 and V is TRBV11-2, with 9 nucleotides matching TRBD2. The germline V gene encodes CDR1 SGHAT and CDR2 FQNNGV. V shed 3 bases and J 2 bases; nucleotides not matched to a gene: 5. CDR3 size: 16 residues.

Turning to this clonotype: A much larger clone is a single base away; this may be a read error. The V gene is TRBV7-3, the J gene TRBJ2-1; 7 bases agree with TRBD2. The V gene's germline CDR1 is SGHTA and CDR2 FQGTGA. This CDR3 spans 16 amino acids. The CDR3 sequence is CACSLTGWTRSNEQFF. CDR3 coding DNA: TGTGCCTGCAGCTTAACGGGTTGGACTAGATCCAATGAGCAGTTCTTC.

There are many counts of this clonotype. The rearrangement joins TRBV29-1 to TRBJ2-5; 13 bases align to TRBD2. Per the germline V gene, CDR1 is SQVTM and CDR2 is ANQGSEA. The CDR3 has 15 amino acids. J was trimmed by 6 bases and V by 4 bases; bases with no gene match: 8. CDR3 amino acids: CSVGRTSGSPQTQYF. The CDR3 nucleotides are TGCAGCGTTGGGCGGACTAGCGGGAGTCCACAGACCCAGTACTTC.

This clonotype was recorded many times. Here the CDR3 DNA reads TGTGCCAGCAGGGAATGGGACCAGTCCGGCTACACCTTC. Its protein is CASREWDQSGYTF. The V and J genes are TRBV6-1 and TRBJ1-2; D is perhaps TRBD1 (5 bases). The germline V gene has CDR1 MNHNS and CDR2 SASEGT. V lost 6 bases and J 8 bases, leaving 16 bases between the germline ends. The CDR3 covers 13 residues.

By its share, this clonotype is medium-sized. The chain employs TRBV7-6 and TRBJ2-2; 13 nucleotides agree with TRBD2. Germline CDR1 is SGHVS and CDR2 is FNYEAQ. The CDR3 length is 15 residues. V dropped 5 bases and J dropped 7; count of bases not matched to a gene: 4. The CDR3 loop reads CASSGTSGTNGELFF. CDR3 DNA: TGTGCCAGCAGCGGGACTAGCGGGACTAACGGGGAGCTGTTTTTT.

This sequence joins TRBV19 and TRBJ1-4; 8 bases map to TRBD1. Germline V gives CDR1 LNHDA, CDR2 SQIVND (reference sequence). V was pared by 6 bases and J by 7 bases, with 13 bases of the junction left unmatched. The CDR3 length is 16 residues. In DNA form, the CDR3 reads TGTGCCAGTAGCCAGAGGACAGGGTCCAGGGGTGAAAAACTGTTTTTT. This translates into CASSQRTGSRGEKLFF.